The clone carrying this TCR beta chain was counted between two and nine times. Its antigen is undetermined. This sample was taken from a study of vaccination and CD4 T cells after COVID-19. The germline CDR1 and CDR2 sequences are DFQATT and SNEGSKA (reference sequence). The CDR3 spans 14 residues. V was shortened by 5 bases and J by 1 base, with 14 bases between the two germline ends. Study observations and caveats: Recorded median SARS-CoV-2-reactive clonotype numbers increased from about 20 to 38 without reaching significance.

Oncomine TCR Beta short-read sequencing was applied to DNA from cultured CD4+ T cells. TCRdb processed the PCR reads anew with MiXCR; each CDR3 protein has one entry. The sample records about 8,500 distinct CDR3 sequences, around 50% being singletons. Treatment given: approximately nine-day PBMC culture with coronavirus spike peptide pools or control peptides (ViraFEST assay). V usage is TRBV20-1 and J usage is TRBJ1-2; D may be TRBD1 (5 bases). Sample: CD4+ T cells from blood, cultured in vitro. The receptor's source is a human donor who had recovered from COVID-19. The CDR3 loop is CSASPGGDNYGYTF. CDR3 DNA: TGCAGTGCTTCTCCGGGAGGGGATAACTATGGCTACACCTTC.